This TCR beta chain derives from a study of OX40 agonist ivuxolimab in advanced cancers. Study information: Past anti-PD-1, anti-PD-L1 or anti-CTLA-4 therapy was accepted, and 30% to 45% had received some. Among those treated, three patients had partial responses, one with hepatocellular carcinoma and two with cutaneous melanoma.

This clone was picked up one time. Its antigen is unknown. Generated by immunoSEQ multiplex PCR, the TCRdb table keeps only in-frame clones and is missing some. The table includes tens of thousands of clones, 81% detected once. The CDR3 is 12 residues long. Losses at the gene ends were 6 bases for V and 15 bases for J; bases not matched to a gene: 9. Per the germline V gene, CDR1 is LNHDA and CDR2 is SQIVND (reference sequence). Findings of the study overall: The study found that CD8+ T cells averaged more expanded clones than CD4+.

The starting material was CD4+ or CD8+ T cells sorted from blood, obtained in a trial of the OX40 agonist ivuxolimab. The gene calls are TRBV19 and TRBJ2-3; TRBD2 matches at 10 bases. The TCR was taken from an adult with an advanced solid tumor such as melanoma, head and neck, liver or kidney cancer. Written as DNA, the CDR3 is TGTGCCAGTAGCGGCCTAGCGGGAGAGGATTATTTT. It is translated as CASSGLAGEDYF.